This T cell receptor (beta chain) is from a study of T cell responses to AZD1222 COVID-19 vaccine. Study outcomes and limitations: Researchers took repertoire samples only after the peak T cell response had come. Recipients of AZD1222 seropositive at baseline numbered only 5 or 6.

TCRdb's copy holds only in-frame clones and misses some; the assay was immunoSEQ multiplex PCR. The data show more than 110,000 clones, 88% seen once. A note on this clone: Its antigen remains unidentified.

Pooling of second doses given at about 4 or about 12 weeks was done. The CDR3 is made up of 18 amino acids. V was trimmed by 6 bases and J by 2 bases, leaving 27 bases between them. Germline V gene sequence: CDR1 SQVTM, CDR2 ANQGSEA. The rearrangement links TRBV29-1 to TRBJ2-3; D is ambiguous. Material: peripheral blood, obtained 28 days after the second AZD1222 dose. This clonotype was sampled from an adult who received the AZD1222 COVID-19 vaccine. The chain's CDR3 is CSVPRPARTSSFTDTQYF. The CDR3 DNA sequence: TGCAGCGTCCCCCGGCCGGCCAGGACCTCTTCCTTCACAGATACGCAGTATTTT.